One and the same sample provided the 27 T cell receptor beta chains below, sequenced in a study of cytomegalovirus exposure and HLA in healthy donors. PCR primers comprised 60 Vbeta and 13 Jbeta primers. The assay was immunoSEQ multiplex PCR, and TCRdb's table has in-frame clones only and misses some. The data contain 150,000 or so clones, nearly 80% of them singletons. What was sequenced was PBMCs. The receptors here all came from a woman between 40 and 55 years old in good health and CMV-seronegative.

V usage is TRBV18 and J usage is TRBJ1-1; 7 positions agree with TRBD1. Germline CDR1 and CDR2: KGHSH and LQKENI. With 1 base clipped from V and 5 bases from J, the junction kept 4 bases outside the gene matches. The CDR3 consists of 14 residues. CDR3 sequence (DNA): TGTGCCAGCTCACCACAGGGGGCGGGAACTGAAGCTTTCTTT. This codes for CASSPQGAGTEAFF.

This chain connects TRBV5-4 to TRBJ1-2; 10 nucleotides agree with TRBD1. CDR1 is SGHNT and CDR2 is YYREEE in the germline V gene (reference sequence). This CDR3 has 17 residues. V shed 0 bases and J 5 bases; nucleotides not matched to a gene: 10. The CDR3 reads CASSLGFKGQGPYGYTF. The CDR3 nucleotides are TGTGCCAGCAGCTTGGGCTTTAAGGGACAGGGGCCTTATGGCTACACCTTC.

The rearrangement links TRBV11-2 to TRBJ2-2, with 7 bases fitting TRBD1. V was pared by 3 bases and J by 5 bases, with 0 bases of the junction left unmatched. Germline-derived CDR1 and CDR2 are SGHAT and FQNNGV. This CDR3 contains 13 residues. In nucleotides, the CDR3 is TGTGCCAGCAGCTTCAGGGGGACCGGGGAGCTGTTTTTT. Amino acid sequence: CASSFRGTGELFF.

The genes are TRBV5-4 and TRBJ2-3; 9 bases fit TRBD1. Germline CDR1 SGHNT, CDR2 YYREEE (reference sequence). With V trimmed by 4 bases and J by 7 bases, 10 bases remained unmatched. The CDR3 loop spans 15 amino acids. As DNA, the CDR3 is TGTGCCAGCAGCGCAGGGCAACAGGGGGCAAATACGCAGTATTTT. Protein product: CASSAGQQGANTQYF.

The chain couples TRBV11-3 to TRBJ1-1; D remains unclear. There are 13 residues in the CDR3. The ends were cut back, 4 bases at V and 1 base at J, with 7 bases in the middle. Per germline, CDR1 SGHNT and CDR2 YENEEA. The CDR3: CASSSRQNTEAFF. CDR3 DNA: TGTGCCAGCAGCTCCCGACAGAACACTGAAGCTTTCTTT.

The V call is TRBV11-1, the J call TRBJ2-7, with 11 bases identical to TRBD2. The CDR3 totals 14 residues. The trim removed 5 bases at V and 6 bases at J, leaving 6 bases unmatched. Germline-derived CDR1 and CDR2 are SGHAT and FQDESV (reference sequence). The CDR3: CASSELAGVGEQYF. The CDR3 DNA is TGTGCCAGCAGCGAACTAGCGGGAGTGGGCGAGCAGTACTTC.

This chain links TRBV7-9 with TRBJ2-4; a weak D match, TRBD1 (6 bases). Germline assignment: CDR1 SEHNR and CDR2 FQNEAQ (reference sequence). The V and J ends lost 3 bases and 8 bases respectively, with 14 bases between them. The CDR3 is 14 amino acids. The CDR3 sequence is CASSFHQGQDIQYF. Written as DNA, the CDR3 is TGTGCCAGCAGCTTCCATCAGGGGCAGGACATTCAGTACTTC.

The V call is TRBV5-1, the J call TRBJ2-4; 10 positions match TRBD1. The CDR3 length is 15 residues. After removal of 4 bases from V and 4 bases from J, the junction contained 5 bases not matched to a gene. Looked up from germline, CDR1 is SGHRS and CDR2 is YFSETQ. The CDR3 sequence is CASSTGQGGKNIQYF. The CDR3, as DNA: TGCGCCAGCAGCACCGGACAGGGGGGAAAAAACATTCAGTACTTC.

This chain links TRBV7-9 with TRBJ1-2, with 10 nucleotides matching TRBD1. There are 14 residues in the CDR3. Trimming cost V 7 bases and J 4 bases; bases outside gene matches: 6. CDR1 is SEHNR, CDR2 FQNEAQ, per germline (reference sequence). CDR3 sequence reads: CASTDRTGGYGYTF. The DNA of the CDR3 is TGTGCCAGCACCGACAGGACAGGGGGCTATGGCTACACCTTC.

V gene TRBV7-6 combines with J gene TRBJ2-5; possible D gene TRBD1, 5 bases. Trimming pared 1 base from V and 2 bases from J, leaving 17 bases between. From germline, CDR1 is SGHVS and CDR2 FNYEAQ. The CDR3 extends over 17 amino acids. As DNA, the CDR3 is TGTGCCAGCAGCTTAGAATGGGGTTGGGGCGAGCAAGAGACCCAGTACTTC. This gives the protein CASSLEWGWGEQETQYF.

The V call is TRBV12-5, the J call TRBJ1-1; D remains ambiguous. The CDR3 covers 12 residues. The germline V gene encodes CDR1 LGHNT and CDR2 FRNRAP. V was trimmed by 2 bases and J by 5 bases, leaving 6 bases between them. CDR3 in amino acids: CASGLRGTEAFF. The DNA for the CDR3 is TGTGCTAGTGGTTTGAGAGGGACTGAAGCTTTCTTT.

This chain uses TRBV14 with TRBJ2-1, with 8 nucleotides matching TRBD1. In germline, CDR1 is SGHDN, CDR2 FVKESK. This CDR3 is 17 amino acids long. With V trimmed by 4 bases and J by 5 bases, 13 bases remained unmatched. The CDR3 loop reads CASSLPQGGRINNEQFF. The CDR3 bases are TGTGCCAGCAGCCTACCACAGGGGGGAAGAATAAACAATGAGCAGTTCTTC.

This chain joins TRBV4-3 and TRBJ1-1, with 8 bases matching TRBD1. The germline V gene encodes CDR1 LGHNA and CDR2 YSLEER. Unmatched junction bases numbered 4, after V lost 1 base and J lost 3 bases. The CDR3 has 15 amino acids. CDR3 loop: CASSQGTGLDTEAFF. The CDR3 DNA follows: TGCGCCAGCAGCCAAGGGACAGGGTTGGACACTGAAGCTTTCTTT.

The chain combines TRBV6-1 with TRBJ2-3; 12 bases match TRBD2. The V gene end was trimmed by 3 bases and the J gene end by 1 base; junction bases not matched to a gene: 11. CDR1 MNHNS and CDR2 SASEGT come from the germline V gene. The length of the CDR3 is 19 residues. The chain's CDR3 is CASSDSGWLAGGGTDTQYF. CDR3 DNA: TGTGCCAGCAGTGATTCGGGTTGGCTAGCGGGGGGGGGCACAGATACGCAGTATTTT.

The chain employs TRBV28 and TRBJ1-5; D unresolved. CDR3 length equals 14 residues. With 6 bases removed from V and 0 bases from J, the gap between germline ends came to 9 bases. Per the germline V gene, CDR1 is MDHEN and CDR2 is SYDVKM. The CDR3 spells CASSSSYSNQPQHF. The DNA of the CDR3 is TGTGCCAGCAGCTCTAGTTATAGCAATCAGCCCCAGCATTTT.

The V and J genes are TRBV4-3 and TRBJ2-2; 7 bases are shared with TRBD2. The CDR3 spans 18 residues. The germline V gene has CDR1 LGHNA and CDR2 YSLEER. V shed 4 bases and J 2 bases; nucleotides not matched to a gene: 13. The CDR3 nucleotides are TGCGCCAGCAGCCGCCAACCGCCCGGCGGGGGTAACACCGGGGAGCTGTTTTTT. Translating gives CASSRQPPGGGNTGELFF.

The chain uses TRBV7-2 and TRBJ2-1; TRBD2 might be the D (5 bases). The V gene lost 3 bases and the J gene lost 5 bases, with 8 bases spanning the gap. CDR3 length: 13 residues. Germline CDR1 and CDR2: SGHTA and FQGNSA. In DNA form, the CDR3 reads TGTGCCAGCAGCTTCGGGATTCACAATGAGCAGTTCTTC. It is translated as CASSFGIHNEQFF.

This chain connects TRBV7-8 to TRBJ2-7, with D possibly being TRBD1 (7 bases). Trimming removed 5 bases from V and 0 bases from J, with 14 bases in between. Germline-derived CDR1 and CDR2 are SGHVS and FQNEAQ. The CDR3 runs 15 residues. Here the CDR3 reads CASSRGTDSSYEQYF. The CDR3 nucleotides are TGTGCCAGCAGCCGCGGGACAGATAGCTCCTACGAGCAGTACTTC.

The genes are TRBV9 and TRBJ1-1; D ambiguous. Germline V gene lookup returns CDR1 SGDLS and CDR2 YYNGEE. Trimming removed 2 bases from V and 1 base from J, with 9 bases in between. This CDR3 comprises 14 residues. CDR3 coding DNA: TGTGCCAGCAGCGTCCTGACGGGGAACACTGAAGCTTTCTTT. It yields the protein CASSVLTGNTEAFF.

The chain carries TRBV15 and TRBJ2-7; D not certain. The V gene lost 3 bases and the J gene lost 0 bases, with 6 bases spanning the gap. The germline V gene has CDR1 LNHNV and CDR2 YYDKDF (reference sequence). This CDR3 is built from 13 residues. The CDR3 DNA reads TGTGCCACCAGCAGGGCGGTCTCCTACGAGCAGTACTTC. Amino acid sequence: CATSRAVSYEQYF.

The chain couples TRBV7-6 to TRBJ1-2; D is unresolved. CDR3 size: 13 residues. Per germline, CDR1 SGHVS and CDR2 FNYEAQ. The V and J ends lost 3 bases and 8 bases respectively, with 13 bases between them. The CDR3 nucleotides are TGTGCCAGCAGCTTCATAAAAGCGGAAGGCTACACCTTC. This gives the protein CASSFIKAEGYTF.

V and J are TRBV29-1 and TRBJ1-2; 8 bases line up with TRBD1. V dropped 6 bases and J dropped 6; count of bases not matched to a gene: 3. CDR3 length: 11 residues. Germline CDR1 reads SQVTM; CDR2 reads ANQGSEA. The CDR3 here is CSVGTGHGYTF. As DNA, the CDR3 is TGCAGCGTGGGGACAGGACATGGCTACACCTTC.

The J gene is TRBJ2-1, the V gene TRBV6-6; TRBD2 matches at 8 bases. The CDR3 sequence is 14 residues long. The V gene end was trimmed by 6 bases and the J gene end by 7 bases; junction bases not matched to a gene: 8. CDR1 and CDR2 from the germline V gene are MNHNY and SVGAGI (reference sequence). CDR3 DNA: TGTGCCAGCAGAAGGACTAGCATTACGAATGAGCAGTTCTTC. This codes for CASRRTSITNEQFF.

The CDR3 spells CAISQTGDEETQYF. CDR3 sequence (DNA): TGTGCCATCAGCCAGACAGGGGATGAAGAGACCCAGTACTTC. The chain is built from TRBV10-3 and TRBJ2-5, with 8 bases lining up with TRBD1. This CDR3 has 14 amino acids. J was trimmed by 3 bases and V by 6 bases; bases with no gene match: 6. Germline V gene lookup returns CDR1 ENHRY and CDR2 SYGVKD.

V usage is TRBV4-1 and J usage is TRBJ1-4; D not certain. The CDR3 loop spans 15 amino acids. Trimming stripped 4 bases from V and 3 bases from J, with 12 bases between. Germline lookup yields CDR1 MGHRA and CDR2 YSYEKL. DNA of the CDR3: TGCGCCAGCAGCCCAAATGGGCAGGCTAATGAAAAACTGTTTTTT. Its protein product is CASSPNGQANEKLFF.

The V gene is TRBV18, the J gene TRBJ2-7, with 14 nucleotides matching TRBD2. Germline V lookup: CDR1 KGHSH, CDR2 LQKENI. The V gene end was trimmed by 4 bases and the J gene end by 2 bases; junction bases not matched to a gene: 7. The CDR3 spans 17 residues. CDR3 region: CASSQGTSGSGTYEQYF. CDR3 coding DNA: TGTGCCAGCTCACAGGGGACTAGCGGGAGTGGTACCTACGAGCAGTACTTC.

V gene TRBV5-1 combines with J gene TRBJ2-3, with D tentatively TRBD2 (7 bases). The CDR3 has 16 residues. Germline loops: CDR1 SGHRS, CDR2 YFSETQ. V dropped 1 base and J dropped 2 bases, with 14 bases sitting between them. The CDR3 coding sequence is TGCGCCAGCAGCTTGCGGGGGGCCGGACCCACAGATACGCAGTATTTT. This sequence encodes CASSLRGAGPTDTQYF.